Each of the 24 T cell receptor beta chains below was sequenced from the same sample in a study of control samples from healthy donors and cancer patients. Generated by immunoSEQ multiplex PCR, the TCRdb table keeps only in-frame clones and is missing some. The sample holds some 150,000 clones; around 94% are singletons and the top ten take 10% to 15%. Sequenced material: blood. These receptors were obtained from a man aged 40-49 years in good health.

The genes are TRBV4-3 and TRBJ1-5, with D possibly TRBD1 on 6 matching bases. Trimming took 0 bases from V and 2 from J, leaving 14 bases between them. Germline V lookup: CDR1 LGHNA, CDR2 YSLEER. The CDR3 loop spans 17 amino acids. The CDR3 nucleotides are TGCGCCAGCAGCCAAGAACAGGGCTTTAGGGGCAATCAGCCCCAGCATTTT. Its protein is CASSQEQGFRGNQPQHF.

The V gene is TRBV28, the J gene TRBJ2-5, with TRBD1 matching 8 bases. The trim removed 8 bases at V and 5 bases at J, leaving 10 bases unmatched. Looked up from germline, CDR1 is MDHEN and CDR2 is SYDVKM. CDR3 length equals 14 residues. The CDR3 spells CASVTSGGWETQYF. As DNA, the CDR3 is TGTGCCAGCGTCACCTCAGGGGGCTGGGAGACCCAGTACTTC.

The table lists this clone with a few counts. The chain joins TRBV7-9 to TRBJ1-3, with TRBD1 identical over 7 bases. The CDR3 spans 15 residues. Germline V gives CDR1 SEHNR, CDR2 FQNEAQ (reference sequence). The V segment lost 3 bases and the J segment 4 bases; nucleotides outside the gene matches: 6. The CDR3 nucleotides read TGTGCCAGCAGCTTCCACACGGACAGGGGAAACACCATATATTTT. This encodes CASSFHTDRGNTIYF.

As DNA, the CDR3 is TGTGCCAACCACCCTGCCGGGACAGGGACCTATGGCTACACCTTC. Translation gives CANHPAGTGTYGYTF. The chain employs TRBV6-5 and TRBJ1-2, with 9 bases that match TRBD1. CDR1 is MNHEY, CDR2 SVGAGI, per germline. The CDR3 sequence is 15 residues long. J lost 4 bases, V lost 10 bases, and 13 bases had no gene match.

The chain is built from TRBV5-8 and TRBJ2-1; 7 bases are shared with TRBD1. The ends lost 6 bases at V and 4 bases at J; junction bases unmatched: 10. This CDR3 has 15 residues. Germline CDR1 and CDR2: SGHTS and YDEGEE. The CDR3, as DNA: TGTGCCAGCATACAATTCCAGGGGGTATACAATGAGCAGTTCTTC. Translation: CASIQFQGVYNEQFF.

The chain's CDR3 is CASSQVRGSSYEQYF. The DNA for the CDR3 is TGTGCCAGCAGCCAGGTTCGGGGGAGCTCCTACGAGCAGTACTTC. The chain uses TRBV14 and TRBJ2-7; D perhaps matches TRBD2 (6 bases). The CDR3 totals 15 residues. The V gene lost 3 bases and the J gene lost 0 bases, with 12 bases spanning the gap. Germline CDR1 is SGHDN and CDR2 is FVKESK.

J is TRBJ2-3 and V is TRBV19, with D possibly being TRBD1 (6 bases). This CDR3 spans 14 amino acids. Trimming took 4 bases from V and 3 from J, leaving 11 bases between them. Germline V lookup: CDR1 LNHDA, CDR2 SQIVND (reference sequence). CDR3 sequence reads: CASSTPGQTDTQYF. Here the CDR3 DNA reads TGTGCCAGTAGTACCCCCGGACAGACAGATACGCAGTATTTT. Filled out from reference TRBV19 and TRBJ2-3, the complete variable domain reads DGGITQSPKYLFRKEGQNVTLSCEQNLNHDAMYWYRQDPGQGLRLIYYSQIVNDFQKGDIAEGYSVSREKKESFPLTVTSAQKNPTAFYLCASSTPGQTDTQYFGPGTRLTVL.

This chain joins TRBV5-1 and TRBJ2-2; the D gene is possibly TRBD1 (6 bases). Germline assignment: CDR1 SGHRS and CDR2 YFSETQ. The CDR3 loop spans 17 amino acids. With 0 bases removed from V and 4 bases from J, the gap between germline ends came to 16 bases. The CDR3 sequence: CASSLGLQGVGTGELFF. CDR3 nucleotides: TGCGCCAGCAGCTTGGGCCTACAGGGTGTCGGCACCGGGGAGCTGTTTTTT.

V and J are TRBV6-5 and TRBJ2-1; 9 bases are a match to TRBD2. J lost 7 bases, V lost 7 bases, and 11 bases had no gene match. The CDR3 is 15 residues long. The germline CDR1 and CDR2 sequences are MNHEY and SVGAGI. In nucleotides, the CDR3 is TGTGCCAGCAAGACGCGGGGGGGAGGTTCTAATGAGCAGTTCTTC. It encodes CASKTRGGGSNEQFF.

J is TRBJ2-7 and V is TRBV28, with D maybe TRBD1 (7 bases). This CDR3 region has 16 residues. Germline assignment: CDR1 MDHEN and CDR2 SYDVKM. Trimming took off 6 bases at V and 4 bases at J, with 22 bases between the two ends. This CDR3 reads CASSQNRGTDRYEQYF. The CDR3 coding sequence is TGTGCCAGCAGCCAAAATCGCGGGACAGATCGATACGAGCAGTACTTC.

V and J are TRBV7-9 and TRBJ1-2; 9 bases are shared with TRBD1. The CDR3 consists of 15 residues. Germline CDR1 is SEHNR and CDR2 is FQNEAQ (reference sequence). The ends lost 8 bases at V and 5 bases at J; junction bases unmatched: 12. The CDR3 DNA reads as TGTGCCAGCCTGACCCTACAGGGGGCTGTTTATGGCTACACCTTC. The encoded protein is CASLTLQGAVYGYTF.

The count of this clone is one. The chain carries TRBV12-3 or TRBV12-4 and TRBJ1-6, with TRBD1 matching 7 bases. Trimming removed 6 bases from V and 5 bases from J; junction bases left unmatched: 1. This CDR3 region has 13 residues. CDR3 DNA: TGTGCCAGCAGGAGGGGGCATAATTCACCCCTCCACTTT. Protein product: CASRRGHNSPLHF.

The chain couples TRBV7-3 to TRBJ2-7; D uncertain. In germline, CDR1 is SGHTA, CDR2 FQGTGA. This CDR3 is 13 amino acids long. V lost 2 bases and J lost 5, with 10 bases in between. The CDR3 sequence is CASSLSRSDEQYF. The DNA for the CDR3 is TGTGCCAGCAGCTTATCGCGTAGTGACGAGCAGTACTTC.

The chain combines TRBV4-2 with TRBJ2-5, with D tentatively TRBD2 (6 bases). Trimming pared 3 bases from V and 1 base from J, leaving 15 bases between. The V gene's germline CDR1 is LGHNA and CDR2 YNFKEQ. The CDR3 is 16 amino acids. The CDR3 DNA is TGTGCCAGCAGCCAGGGGACTCAAGCCCTCCAAGAGACCCAGTACTTC. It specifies CASSQGTQALQETQYF.

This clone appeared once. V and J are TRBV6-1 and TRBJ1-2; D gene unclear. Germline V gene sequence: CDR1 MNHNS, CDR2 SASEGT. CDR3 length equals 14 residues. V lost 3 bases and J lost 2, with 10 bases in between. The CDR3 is CASSDGRVNYGYTF. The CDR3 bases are TGTGCCAGCAGTGATGGGCGAGTAAACTATGGCTACACCTTC.

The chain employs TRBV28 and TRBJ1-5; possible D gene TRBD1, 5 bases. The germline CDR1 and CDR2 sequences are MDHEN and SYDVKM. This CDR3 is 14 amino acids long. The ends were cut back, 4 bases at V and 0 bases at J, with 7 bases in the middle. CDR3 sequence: CASSYGGSNQPQHF. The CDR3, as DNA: TGTGCCAGCAGTTATGGGGGTAGCAATCAGCCCCAGCATTTT.

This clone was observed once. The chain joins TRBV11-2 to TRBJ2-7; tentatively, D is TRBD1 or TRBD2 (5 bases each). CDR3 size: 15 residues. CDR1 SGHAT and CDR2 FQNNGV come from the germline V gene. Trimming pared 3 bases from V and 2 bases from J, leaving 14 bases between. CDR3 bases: TGTGCCAGCAGCTTTACCGGGACGGAAGCCTACGAGCAGTACTTC. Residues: CASSFTGTEAYEQYF.

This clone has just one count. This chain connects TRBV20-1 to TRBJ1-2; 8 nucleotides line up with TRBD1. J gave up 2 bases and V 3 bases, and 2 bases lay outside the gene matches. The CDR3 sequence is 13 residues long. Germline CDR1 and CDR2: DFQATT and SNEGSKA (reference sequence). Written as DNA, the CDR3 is TGCAGTGCTAGTGGGACAGGAAACTATGGCTACACCTTC. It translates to CSASGTGNYGYTF.

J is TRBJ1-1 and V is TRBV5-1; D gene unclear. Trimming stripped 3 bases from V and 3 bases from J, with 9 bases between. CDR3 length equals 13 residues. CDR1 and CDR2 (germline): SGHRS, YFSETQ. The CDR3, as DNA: TGCGCCAGCAGCTCTCTGGGTGACACTGAAGCTTTCTTT. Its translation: CASSSLGDTEAFF.

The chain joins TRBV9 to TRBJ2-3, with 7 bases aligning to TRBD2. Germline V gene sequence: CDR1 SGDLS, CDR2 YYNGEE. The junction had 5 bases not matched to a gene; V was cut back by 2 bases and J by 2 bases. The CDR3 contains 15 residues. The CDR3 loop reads CASSVGGYDTDTQYF. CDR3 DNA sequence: TGTGCCAGCAGCGTGGGAGGGTACGACACAGATACGCAGTATTTT.

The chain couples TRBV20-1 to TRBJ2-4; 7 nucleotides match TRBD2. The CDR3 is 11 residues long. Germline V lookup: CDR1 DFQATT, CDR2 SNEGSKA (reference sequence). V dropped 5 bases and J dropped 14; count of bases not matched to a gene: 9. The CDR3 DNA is TGCAGTGCTGCTCGGGAGGCGGGGAAGTACTTC. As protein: CSAAREAGKYF.

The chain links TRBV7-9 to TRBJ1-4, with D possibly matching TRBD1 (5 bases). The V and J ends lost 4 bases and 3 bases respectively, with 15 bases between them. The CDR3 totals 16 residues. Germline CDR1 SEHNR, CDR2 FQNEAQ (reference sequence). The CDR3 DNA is TGTGCCAGCAGCTCGATGAAGGGGATCCCTAATGAAAAACTGTTTTTT. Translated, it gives CASSSMKGIPNEKLFF.

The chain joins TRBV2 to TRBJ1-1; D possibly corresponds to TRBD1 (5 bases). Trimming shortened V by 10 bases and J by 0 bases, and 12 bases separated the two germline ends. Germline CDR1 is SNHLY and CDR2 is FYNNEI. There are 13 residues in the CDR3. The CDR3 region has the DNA TGTGCCACTACGACAGCCATGAACACTGAAGCTTTCTTT. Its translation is CATTTAMNTEAFF.

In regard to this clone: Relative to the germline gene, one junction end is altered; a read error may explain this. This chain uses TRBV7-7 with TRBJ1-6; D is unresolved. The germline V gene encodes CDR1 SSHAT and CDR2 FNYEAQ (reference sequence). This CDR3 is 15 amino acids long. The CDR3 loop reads CASSPGSQPHSPLHF. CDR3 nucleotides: TGTGCTAGCAGCCCCGGGAGCCAGCCCCATTCACCCCTCCACTTT.